This is a list of T cell receptor beta chains from one sample in a study of early T cells in non-severe SARS-CoV-2 infection. TCRdb analysed the 5' RACE reads with MiXCR anew, one entry per CDR3 protein. This table holds some 28,000 distinct CDR3 sequences, approximately 5% found once. Input material: whole blood. The receptors shown here come from an adult who was a healthcare worker with PCR-confirmed SARS-CoV-2 infection or an uninfected control (not recorded which). Each CDR3 is given with its conserved first and last residue. Each record gives: clone size, V gene, D gene, J gene, CDR3 protein, CDR3 DNA. The D gene is left open where the match is weak. Not all rows give a size; the values are once, few, many and, for expanded clones, a class.

many,TRBV29-1,NA,TRBJ2-7,CSARAREPHEQYF,TGCAGCGCCCGTGCCAGGGAACCACACGAGCAGTACTTC
many,TRBV7-2,NA,TRBJ2-7,CASSLAFFVRWDEQYF,TGTGCCAGCAGCTTAGCCTTCTTCGTTCGGTGGGACGAGCAGTACTTC
many,TRBV24-1,NA,TRBJ2-7,CATSATSYEQYF,TGTGCCACCAGTGCTACCTCCTACGAGCAGTACTTC
many,TRBV7-9,TRBD2,TRBJ2-1,CASSWTSGGSYNEQFF,TGTGCCAGCAGCTGGACTAGCGGGGGATCCTACAATGAGCAGTTCTTC
medium-sized,TRBV29-1,TRBD1,TRBJ1-1,CSSRQGEGTEAFF,TGCAGCTCTAGACAGGGTGAGGGGACTGAAGCTTTCTTT
many,TRBV4-3,NA,TRBJ2-1,CASSQEGDSWYNEQFF,TGCGCCAGCAGCCAAGAGGGCGACAGTTGGTACAATGAGCAGTTCTTC
NA,TRBV5-4,NA,TRBJ1-1,CASSFHMNTEAFF,TGTGCCAGCAGCTTCCATATGAACACTGAAGCTTTCTTT
many,TRBV4-1,TRBD1,TRBJ1-6,CASSRLRTGGFNSPLHF,TGCGCCAGCAGCCGCCTTCGGACAGGGGGCTTTAATTCACCCCTCCACTTT
many,TRBV4-2,NA,TRBJ1-2,CASSQGGRSNYGYTF,TGTGCCAGCAGCCAAGGTGGCAGGTCTAACTATGGCTACACCTTC
NA,TRBV10-3,NA,TRBJ1-5,CAISGGHENQPQHF,TGTGCCATCAGTGGGGGACACGAGAATCAGCCCCAGCATTTT
few,TRBV20-1,NA,TRBJ1-2,CSARDLTGDGYTF,TGCAGTGCTAGAGATCTGACAGGTGATGGCTACACCTTC
few,TRBV11-2,TRBD2,TRBJ2-1,CASSLEGTSFGNEQFF,TGTGCCAGCAGCTTAGAGGGGACTAGCTTCGGCAATGAGCAGTTCTTC
many,TRBV4-3,NA,TRBJ2-3,CASSQGVRGAGDTQYF,TGCGCCAGCAGCCAGGGCGTCCGGGGTGCTGGAGATACGCAGTATTTT
many,TRBV5-8,TRBD1,TRBJ2-3,CASSGGTGSTDTQYF,TGTGCCAGCAGCGGCGGGACAGGGAGCACAGATACGCAGTATTTT
many,TRBV7-8,NA,TRBJ1-1,CASSRSFPNTEAFF,TGTGCCAGCAGCCGATCGTTCCCGAACACTGAAGCTTTCTTT
many,TRBV20-1,TRBD1,TRBJ2-1,CSAPPGQGLKHNEQFF,TGCAGTGCCCCACCGGGACAGGGGTTAAAGCACAATGAGCAGTTCTTC
many,TRBV19,TRBD1,TRBJ2-2,CASSSGQGGTGELFF,TGTGCCAGTAGTTCCGGACAGGGAGGCACCGGGGAGCTGTTTTTT
many,TRBV12-3/TRBV12-4,NA,TRBJ2-1,CASSSSSSNEQFF,TGTGCCAGCAGTTCGAGTTCGAGTAATGAGCAGTTCTTC
many,TRBV7-3,NA,TRBJ2-3,CASSLRSDDTQYF,TGTGCCAGCAGCCTTCGTAGCGACGATACGCAGTATTTT
many,TRBV3-1,TRBD1,TRBJ1-4,CASSQERTGDRREKLFF,TGTGCCAGCAGCCAAGAGAGGACAGGGGATCGCAGGGAAAAACTGTTTTTT
NA,TRBV11-3,TRBD1,TRBJ2-1,CASSLSSGQGPNEQFF,TGTGCCAGCAGCTTGTCGTCGGGACAGGGTCCCAATGAGCAGTTCTTC
many,TRBV11-3,TRBD1,TRBJ2-2,CASSLDQGARELFF,TGTGCCAGCAGCTTAGATCAGGGGGCCAGGGAGCTGTTTTTT
many,TRBV12-3/TRBV12-4,TRBD2,TRBJ2-4,CASSFFGRTLAKNIQYF,TGTGCCAGCAGTTTTTTCGGGAGGACGTTAGCCAAAAACATTCAGTACTTC
many,TRBV19,TRBD2,TRBJ2-1,CASRAGGRYNEQFF,TGTGCCAGTCGTGCGGGAGGGCGCTACAATGAGCAGTTCTTC
NA,TRBV6-6,TRBD2,TRBJ2-3,CASRRAGSSDTQYF,TGTGCCAGCCGGCGAGCGGGATCATCGGATACGCAGTATTTT
NA,TRBV20-1,TRBD2,TRBJ2-5,CSATAGVETQYF,TGCAGTGCTACCGCGGGAGTAGAGACCCAGTACTTC
many,TRBV6-5,TRBD1,TRBJ2-7,CASSYSGQGAYEQYF,TGTGCCAGCAGTTACTCCGGGCAGGGGGCCTACGAGCAGTACTTC
many,TRBV7-6,NA,TRBJ1-4,CASSLSLGEKLFF,TGTGCCAGCAGCTTATCCCTGGGAGAAAAACTGTTTTTT
few,TRBV5-5,NA,TRBJ1-6,CASSLDPSPGGGNSPLHF,TGTGCCAGCAGCTTGGACCCCTCCCCCGGGGGCGGTAATTCACCCCTCCACTTT
NA,TRBV28,NA,TRBJ2-1,CASSPPGSSYNEQFF,TGTGCCAGCAGTCCCCCGGGGAGCTCCTACAATGAGCAGTTCTTC
once,TRBV11-3,NA,TRBJ2-1,CASSLGNNEQIF,TGTGCCAGCAGCTTAGGAAACAATGAGCAGATCTTC
many,TRBV25-1,TRBD1,TRBJ2-2,CASTPRDRAYTGELFF,TGTGCCAGCACCCCAAGGGACAGGGCTTACACCGGGGAGCTGTTTTTT